This T cell receptor (beta chain) derives from a study of cytomegalovirus exposure and HLA in healthy donors. Primers for the PCR totalled 60 Vbeta and 13 Jbeta. Method: immunoSEQ multiplex PCR; TCRdb's copy keeps in-frame clones and lacks some. The sample records roughly 120,000 clones, roughly two thirds being singletons. CDR1 and CDR2 from the germline V gene are KGHSH and LQKENI. J gave up 2 bases and V 1 base, and 4 bases lay outside the gene matches. The CDR3 loop spans 16 amino acids. The sample was PBMCs. The chain employs TRBV18 and TRBJ2-2; 7 bases are a match to TRBD2. The source is a man younger than 40 in good health and CMV-seropositive. The CDR3 bases are TGTGCCAGCTCACCACAGGGCGGGGGAAACACCGGGGAGCTGTTTTTT. It encodes CASSPQGGGNTGELFF.